This T cell receptor (beta chain) is drawn from a study of blood T cells in healthy people across ages. Details on this clonotype: Its antigen is as yet unknown.

Study results and limitations: Per-million-T-cell TCR beta diversity fell roughly linearly with age.

Germline lookup yields CDR1 MDHEN and CDR2 SYDVKM. V gave up 4 bases and J gave up 3 bases, with 13 bases separating them. The length of the CDR3 is 14 residues. It was with a sample-barcoded 5' primer and a J-beta primer mix that a second PCR of roughly 6 to 12 cycles was run. TCRdb itself ran the 5' RACE reads through MiXCR, one entry per CDR3 protein. The sample holds more than 900,000 distinct CDR3 sequences; approximately 26% are singletons and the top ten take approximately 0.7%. The same sample was also used in a study of T cells of mothers and their children. From that paper: Each 15 ul cDNA reaction used 1.5 ug RNA; all RNA was used. The study obtained over 8 million TCR beta CDR3 reads per mother and about 3 million per child.

This sequence was found in a girl under 10 years old in good health. The sample comprised blood. The chain employs TRBV28 and TRBJ2-7; possible D gene TRBD2, 5 bases. The CDR3 is CASSSEGEVYEQYF. Written as DNA, the CDR3 is TGTGCCAGCAGTTCTGAGGGAGAAGTCTACGAGCAGTACTTC. Full variable domain (outside the CDR3, taken from reference TRBV28 and TRBJ2-7): DVKVTQSSRYLVKRTGEKVFLECVQDMDHENMFWYRQDPGLGLRLIYFSYDVKMKEKGDIPEGYSVSREKKERFSLILESASTNQTSMYLCASSSEGEVYEQYFGPGTRLTVT.